The 29 T cell receptor beta chains listed next were all sequenced from one sample in a study of response to subunit inactivated influenza vaccine. TCRdb reprocessed the RT-PCR reads with MiXCR, giving one entry per CDR3 protein. The data contain a few hundred thousand distinct CDR3 sequences, 22% of them singletons. Sequences were derived from PBMCs from blood, sampled approximately 22 months after vaccination. Every receptor here comes from a man aged 50 to 75 who received an inactivated influenza vaccine.

The V gene is TRBV5-1, the J gene TRBJ2-3, with 11 positions matching TRBD1. Germline values: CDR1 SGHRS, CDR2 YFSETQ. The CDR3 runs to 17 residues. The ends lost 2 bases at V and 0 bases at J; junction bases unmatched: 5. The CDR3, as DNA: TGCGCCAGCAGCTTAGGACAGGGGGCTCAAAGCACAGATACGCAGTATTTT. Its translation is CASSLGQGAQSTDTQYF.

This clonotype was found a few times. V is TRBV20-1 and J is TRBJ1-5, with 9 bases aligning to TRBD1. The germline CDR1 and CDR2 sequences are DFQATT and SNEGSKA (reference sequence). J was trimmed by 3 bases and V by 2 bases; bases with no gene match: 2. This CDR3 contains 14 residues. CDR3 nucleotides: TGCAGTGCTAGATGGACAGGGGTCAATCAGCCCCAGCATTTT. This encodes CSARWTGVNQPQHF.

The chain recombines TRBV5-1 with TRBJ2-7; 7 bases are a match to TRBD1. The V gene end was trimmed by 1 base and the J gene end by 4 bases; junction bases not matched to a gene: 11. Germline lookup yields CDR1 SGHRS and CDR2 YFSETQ. CDR3 length: 16 amino acids. CDR3 residues: CASSLLQTGIPYEQYF. The CDR3 nucleotides are TGCGCCAGCAGCTTGCTGCAGACAGGGATCCCTTACGAGCAGTACTTC.

As DNA, the CDR3 is TGCAGTGCTAGAGGACTAGCGGGGGACGCCCAAGAGACCCAGTACTTC. Protein sequence: CSARGLAGDAQETQYF. This chain joins TRBV20-1 and TRBJ2-5, with 12 bases matching TRBD2. Germline CDR1 reads DFQATT; CDR2 reads SNEGSKA (reference sequence). The CDR3 length is 16 residues. Trimming at V came to 1 base and at J to 1 base, leaving 4 bases not matched to a gene.

This clonotype was found a few times. V and J are TRBV4-1 and TRBJ1-6, with 7 nucleotides matching TRBD1. Germline V lookup: CDR1 MGHRA, CDR2 YSYEKL. CDR3 length equals 15 residues. V trimming: 1 base; J trimming: 9 bases; junction bases outside the gene matches: 6. The CDR3 region is CASSQGTGLTSPLHF. The CDR3 DNA reads as TGCGCCAGCAGCCAAGGGACAGGTCTAACTTCACCCCTCCACTTT.

This chain uses TRBV10-3 with TRBJ2-3; 11 bases fit TRBD2. Trimming took 2 bases from V and 3 from J; bases not matched to a gene: 4. The CDR3 is made up of 16 amino acids. From germline, CDR1 is ENHRY and CDR2 SYGVKD. CDR3 nucleotide sequence: TGTGCCATCAGTGAGACTAGCGGGAGTGTGACAGATACGCAGTATTTT. Translating it yields CAISETSGSVTDTQYF.

This chain uses TRBV12-3 or TRBV12-4 with TRBJ2-1, with 10 nucleotides matching TRBD1. Unmatched junction bases numbered 9, after V lost 6 bases and J lost 7 bases. This CDR3 is 15 amino acids long. The CDR3 nucleotides are TGTGCCAGCAGCTCCCCAGGGGACAGGGGAAATGAGCAGTTCTTC. The encoded protein is CASSSPGDRGNEQFF.

The V call is TRBV6-2 or TRBV6-3, the J call TRBJ2-1; tentative D call: TRBD2 (5 bases). V was shortened by 4 bases and J by 5 bases, with 12 bases between the two germline ends. The length of the CDR3 is 14 residues. Germline V gene sequence: CDR1 MNHEY, CDR2 SVGEGT. This chain's CDR3 is CASSSAAVHNEQFF. The CDR3, as DNA: TGTGCCAGCAGTTCCGCAGCGGTCCACAATGAGCAGTTCTTC.

The rearrangement uses TRBV23-1 and TRBJ1-3, with D maybe TRBD1 (6 bases). TRBV23-1 counts as an open reading frame of uncertain function. The CDR3 has 14 residues. V gave up 7 bases and J gave up 0 bases, with 10 bases separating them. In DNA form, the CDR3 reads TGCGCCAGCATGAACAGGGACTCTGGAAACACCATATATTTT. Translating it yields CASMNRDSGNTIYF.

This clonotype was picked up many times. V and J are TRBV4-2 and TRBJ1-1; the match to TRBD1 covers 8 bases. This CDR3 spans 16 amino acids. V was pared by 0 bases and J by 1 base, with 4 bases of the junction left unmatched. Germline CDR1 LGHNA, CDR2 YNFKEQ. CDR3 DNA sequence: TGTGCCAGCAGCCAAGATCCCGGGACAGGGAACACTGAAGCTTTCTTT. Translated, it gives CASSQDPGTGNTEAFF.

This clonotype appeared a single time. The J gene is TRBJ2-7, the V gene TRBV20-1; maybe TRBD2 (6 bases). Trimming stripped 2 bases from V and 6 bases from J, with 20 bases between. The CDR3 totals 15 residues. Germline values: CDR1 DFQATT, CDR2 SNEGSKA (reference sequence). This CDR3 is CSARPPVGGWGEQYF. CDR3 bases: TGCAGTGCTAGACCCCCCGTCGGGGGATGGGGCGAGCAGTACTTC.

The chain uses TRBV3-1 and TRBJ2-2, with D unclear. Germline loops: CDR1 LGHDT, CDR2 YNNKEL (reference sequence). The CDR3 is 17 amino acids. Trimming removed 1 base from V and 6 bases from J, with 18 bases in between. The CDR3 coding sequence is TGTGCCAGCAGCCAAGTTCATCCGGGCCAAGGGTCCGGGGAGCTGTTTTTT. It yields the protein CASSQVHPGQGSGELFF.

The gene calls are TRBV29-1 and TRBJ1-2, with D tentatively TRBD1 (5 bases). Germline values: CDR1 SQVTM, CDR2 ANQGSEA. The CDR3 is 11 amino acids. Trimming stripped 7 bases from V and 8 bases from J, with 14 bases between. This chain's CDR3 is CSAAKGDGYTF. The CDR3 region has the DNA TGCAGCGCCGCGAAAGGGGACGGCTACACCTTC.

The V call is TRBV6-1, the J call TRBJ1-4; no clear D gene. CDR1 MNHNS and CDR2 SASEGT come from the germline V gene. The CDR3 covers 16 residues. V lost 5 bases and J 0 bases, leaving 13 bases between the germline ends. The CDR3 reads CASSTYPTTTNEKLFF. The CDR3 nucleotides are TGTGCCAGCAGTACCTACCCCACAACAACTAATGAAAAACTGTTTTTT.

In this sample, this clonotype turned up many times. J is TRBJ1-5 and V is TRBV6-2 or TRBV6-3; 10 positions agree with TRBD1. J lost 7 bases, V lost 4 bases, and 7 bases had no gene match. The CDR3 contains 15 residues. Germline CDR1 is MNHEY and CDR2 is SVGEGT. The CDR3 nucleotides are TGTGCCAGCAGTTTGGACAGGGGGTATCAACAGCCCCAGCATTTT. Amino acids: CASSLDRGYQQPQHF.

This chain uses TRBV15 with TRBJ2-3; tentatively, D is TRBD1 (5 bases). Germline assignment: CDR1 LNHNV and CDR2 YYDKDF (reference sequence). The CDR3 totals 16 residues. The ends were cut back, 2 bases at V and 0 bases at J, with 12 bases in the middle. The CDR3 nucleotides read TGTGCCACCAGCAGACAGGGATTATCTAGCACAGATACGCAGTATTTT. It yields the protein CATSRQGLSSTDTQYF.

V is TRBV27 and J is TRBJ2-3; 7 positions agree with TRBD2. The V gene end was trimmed by 7 bases and the J gene end by 1 base; junction bases not matched to a gene: 8. Germline-derived CDR1 and CDR2 are MNHEY and SMNVEV (reference sequence). This CDR3 comprises 15 residues. The CDR3 coding sequence is TGTGCCAGCACCCCTTCAACTAGCGGCACAGATACGCAGTATTTT. Translating it yields CASTPSTSGTDTQYF.

The J gene is TRBJ1-4, the V gene TRBV7-9; D unclear. The CDR3 is 14 residues long. V lost 5 bases, J lost 8 bases, and 15 bases lay in between. Germline assignment: CDR1 SEHNR and CDR2 FQNEAQ (reference sequence). CDR3 sequence reads: CASSNGPLGEKLFF. CDR3 nucleotides: TGTGCCAGCAGCAACGGACCCCTGGGAGAAAAACTGTTTTTT.

V and J are TRBV7-9 and TRBJ1-1; 9 bases fit TRBD1. The CDR3 spans 16 residues. V lost 6 bases and J lost 1; bases outside the gene matches: 9. In germline, CDR1 is SEHNR, CDR2 FQNEAQ (reference sequence). CDR3 sequence: CASRFMWDRANTEAFF. CDR3 coding DNA: TGTGCCAGCAGATTTATGTGGGACAGGGCGAACACTGAAGCTTTCTTT.

This clonotype was seen more than once but under ten times. V usage is TRBV30 and J usage is TRBJ1-5, with D perhaps TRBD1 (6 bases). CDR1 GTSNPN and CDR2 SVGIG come from the germline V gene (reference sequence). CDR3 length equals 15 residues. V was cut by 0 bases and J by 2 bases, with 11 bases left in between. This CDR3 is CAWSVGGKGNQPQHF. The CDR3 DNA sequence: TGTGCCTGGAGTGTAGGGGGTAAGGGCAATCAGCCCCAGCATTTT. The whole variable domain, remainder taken from reference TRBV30 and TRBJ1-5, is SQTIHQWPATLVQPVGSPLSLECTVEGTSNPNLYWYRQAAGRGLQLLFYSVGIGQISSEVPQNLSASRPQDRQFILSSKKLLLSDSGFYLCAWSVGGKGNQPQHFGDGTRLSIL.

The chain recombines TRBV15 with TRBJ2-7; D may be TRBD2 (6 bases). The CDR3 is made up of 13 amino acids. Trimming removed 6 bases at V and 4 bases at J, with 13 bases between. The germline V gene encodes CDR1 LNHNV and CDR2 YYDKDF (reference sequence). CDR3 protein: CATRVHGGYEQYF. The CDR3 DNA reads as TGTGCCACCAGGGTTCACGGGGGTTACGAGCAGTACTTC.

This chain connects TRBV29-1 to TRBJ1-1; TRBD1 might be the D (6 bases). This CDR3 comprises 13 residues. From germline, CDR1 is SQVTM and CDR2 ANQGSEA. V gave up 4 bases and J gave up 0 bases, with 9 bases separating them. CDR3 in amino acids: CSVVQGLNTEAFF. In nucleotides, the CDR3 is TGCAGCGTTGTACAGGGACTGAACACTGAAGCTTTCTTT.

This chain links TRBV20-1 with TRBJ2-7; 8 bases fit TRBD2. Losses at the gene ends were 1 base for V and 4 bases for J; bases not matched to a gene: 3. The CDR3 runs 13 residues. Germline V gene sequence: CDR1 DFQATT, CDR2 SNEGSKA (reference sequence). CDR3 sequence (DNA): TGCAGTGCTAGAGGGGCTAGCGGGTACGAGCAGTACTTC. It translates to CSARGASGYEQYF.

The chain has TRBV24-1 and TRBJ2-7; D unresolved. Germline CDR1 and CDR2: KGHDR and SFDVKD. V was trimmed by 2 bases and J by 3 bases, leaving 7 bases between them. The length of the CDR3 is 13 residues. CDR3 sequence: CATSDSVSYEQYF. CDR3 nucleotides: TGTGCCACCAGTGATTCAGTCAGCTACGAGCAGTACTTC.

Only a few counts were recorded for this clonotype. This rearrangement joins TRBV20-1 to TRBJ1-1; the D is unclear. Germline V gene lookup returns CDR1 DFQATT and CDR2 SNEGSKA (reference sequence). The V gene lost 3 bases and the J gene lost 0 bases, with 5 bases spanning the gap. The CDR3 is 12 residues long. DNA of the CDR3: TGCAGTGCTAGGTTGGTGAACACTGAAGCTTTCTTT. It translates to CSARLVNTEAFF.

With respect to this clonotype: Germline is not matched at one junction end, which may reflect a read error. The V and J genes are TRBV6-5 and TRBJ2-1; the D gene is possibly TRBD2 (5 bases). The CDR3 spans 11 residues. From germline, CDR1 is MNHEY and CDR2 SVGAGI. The DNA for the CDR3 is TGTGCCAGCAGTTCACTAGTTGAGGAGTTCTTC. Protein product: CASSSLVEEFF.

Written as DNA, the CDR3 is TGCGCCAGCAGGGGGGGGAACACTGAAGCTTTCTTT. The encoded protein is CASRGGNTEAFF. V and J are TRBV5-1 and TRBJ1-1; weak D call: TRBD1 (5 bases). CDR1 is SGHRS and CDR2 is YFSETQ in the germline V gene. Trimming shortened V by 5 bases and J by 1 base, and 6 bases separated the two germline ends. The CDR3 extends over 12 amino acids.

V is TRBV20-1 and J is TRBJ1-5; no reliable D call. The CDR3 has 13 amino acids. The V end was cut by 1 base, the J end by 6 bases, with 10 bases between. From germline, CDR1 is DFQATT and CDR2 SNEGSKA (reference sequence). In DNA, the CDR3 is TGCAGTGCTAGAGCTCAGGCTAGTCAGCCCCAGCATTTT. Its translation: CSARAQASQPQHF.

The chain carries TRBV11-2 and TRBJ2-1; D unresolved. Germline CDR1 is SGHAT and CDR2 is FQNNGV. The length of the CDR3 is 14 residues. The ends were cut back, 1 base at V and 7 bases at J, with 11 bases in the middle. Here the CDR3 DNA reads TGTGCCAGCAGCTTAGTGTCCAAGGGAAATGAGCAGTTCTTC. Encoded protein: CASSLVSKGNEQFF.